These 31 T cell receptor beta chains share one sample of origin, sequenced in a study of siplizumab effects on memory and regulatory T cells. The method was immunoSEQ multiplex PCR; TCRdb's version includes in-frame clones alone and lacks a portion of them. The table shows around 100,000 clones, with about 94% occurring only once. The sequenced sample consisted of non-Treg CD4+ T cells sorted from blood. The receptors originated from a human donor in good health.

J is TRBJ1-1 and V is TRBV6-5; D is unresolved. This CDR3 has 13 amino acids. V was trimmed by 6 bases and J by 0 bases, leaving 8 bases between them. Germline assignment: CDR1 MNHEY and CDR2 SVGAGI. The DNA of the CDR3 is TGTGCCAGCAGACTTGGTATGAACACTGAAGCTTTCTTT. This sequence encodes CASRLGMNTEAFF.

The V gene is TRBV11-2, the J gene TRBJ1-1, with a weak D call TRBD1 (6 bases). The CDR3 runs 18 residues. Germline V gives CDR1 SGHAT, CDR2 FQNNGV. The V gene lost 5 bases and the J gene lost 3 bases, with 25 bases spanning the gap. As DNA, the CDR3 is TGTGCCAGCAGCATGAGAAGGGTGGCAGGGGAATTGTACACTGAAGCTTTCTTT. Translated: CASSMRRVAGELYTEAFF.

The chain carries TRBV5-4 and TRBJ2-5; 11 bases are shared with TRBD2. Germline CDR1 SGHNT, CDR2 YYREEE (reference sequence). J was trimmed by 0 bases and V by 10 bases; bases with no gene match: 8. There are 15 residues in the CDR3. CDR3 residues: CAPRGLAAYQETQYF. Here the CDR3 DNA reads TGTGCCCCCAGGGGACTAGCGGCGTACCAAGAGACCCAGTACTTC.

This chain uses TRBV28 with TRBJ1-5; D remains ambiguous. V was shortened by 7 bases and J by 5 bases, with 15 bases between the two germline ends. The CDR3 is made up of 14 amino acids. Germline CDR1 is MDHEN and CDR2 is SYDVKM. The CDR3, as DNA: TGTGCCAGCACCCGCCCCGGGAAGCATCAGCCCCAGCATTTT. It translates to CASTRPGKHQPQHF.

The V gene is TRBV4-1, the J gene TRBJ1-1; weak D call: TRBD1 (5 bases). V lost 8 bases and J 0 bases, leaving 16 bases between the germline ends. Per the germline V gene, CDR1 is MGHRA and CDR2 is YSYEKL. The CDR3 has 15 amino acids. For the CDR3, the DNA is TGCGCCAGCTCCTCCAGTACGGGACTGAACACTGAAGCTTTCTTT. Protein sequence: CASSSSTGLNTEAFF.

The chain combines TRBV5-1 with TRBJ2-3, with 8 bases identical to TRBD2. This CDR3 has 15 residues. Germline-derived CDR1 and CDR2 are SGHRS and YFSETQ. Trimming cost V 5 bases and J 2 bases; bases outside gene matches: 7. As DNA, the CDR3 is TGCGCCAGCAGTCCGGGAGGGGGTCACACAGATACGCAGTATTTT. It specifies CASSPGGGHTDTQYF.

The V gene is TRBV7-2, the J gene TRBJ1-2, with 7 bases lining up with TRBD1. Per the germline V gene, CDR1 is SGHTA and CDR2 is FQGNSA. The CDR3 is 16 amino acids. V shed 5 bases, J shed 5 bases, and the junction held 14 bases outside the gene matches. CDR3 region: CASSPDRETGRYGYTF. The DNA of the CDR3 is TGTGCCAGCAGCCCAGACAGGGAGACGGGCCGGTATGGCTACACCTTC. The full variable domain, rest sourced from reference TRBV7-2 and TRBJ1-2, is GAGVSQSPSNKVTEKGKDVELRCDPISGHTALYWYRQSLGQGLEFLIYFQGNSAPDKSGLPSDRFSAERTGGSVSTLTIQRTQQEDSAVYLCASSPDRETGRYGYTFGSGTRLTVV.

The rearrangement joins TRBV19 to TRBJ2-5; D is perhaps TRBD1 (6 bases). The ends were cut back, 4 bases at V and 2 bases at J, with 14 bases in the middle. CDR1 and CDR2 (germline): LNHDA, SQIVND (reference sequence). The CDR3 has 15 residues. The CDR3 coding sequence is TGTGCCAGTAGTACCCTTCAGGGGAGTCAAGAGACCCAGTACTTC. Translating it yields CASSTLQGSQETQYF.

The chain couples TRBV7-9 to TRBJ1-4, with D perhaps matching TRBD1 (6 bases). The CDR3 runs to 17 residues. V lost 4 bases and J lost 0, with 15 bases in between. CDR1 is SEHNR, CDR2 FQNEAQ, per germline (reference sequence). As DNA, the CDR3 is TGTGCCAGCAGCTCCAACGGTCGGACAGCAACTAATGAAAAACTGTTTTTT. Translated, it gives CASSSNGRTATNEKLFF.

This sequence joins TRBV11-1 and TRBJ2-3; 13 bases are a match to TRBD2. Germline CDR1 reads SGHAT; CDR2 reads FQDESV (reference sequence). V lost 4 bases and J lost 4; bases outside the gene matches: 2. CDR3 size: 15 residues. CDR3 amino acids: CASSSGLAGADTQYF. For the CDR3, the DNA is TGTGCCAGCAGCTCCGGACTAGCGGGAGCAGATACGCAGTATTTT.

This chain joins TRBV6-4 and TRBJ1-3; a possible D gene is TRBD1 (6 bases). CDR3 length: 14 amino acids. The germline CDR1 and CDR2 sequences are MRHNA and SNTAGT. V lost 8 bases and J lost 0, with 11 bases in between. The CDR3 sequence is CASDTGFSGNTIYF. CDR3 nucleotides: TGTGCCAGCGATACAGGGTTCTCTGGAAACACCATATATTTT.

This clone was recorded once. V is TRBV19 and J is TRBJ1-5; D is unresolved. CDR1 and CDR2 from the germline V gene are LNHDA and SQIVND (reference sequence). V lost 5 bases, J lost 0 bases, and 11 bases lay in between. The CDR3 is 15 amino acids. CDR3 residues: CASSGSLYSNQPQHF. The CDR3 DNA reads TGTGCCAGTAGTGGCAGCCTGTATAGCAATCAGCCCCAGCATTTT.

This chain connects TRBV30 to TRBJ2-1; TRBD2 agrees at 14 bases. Germline lookup yields CDR1 GTSNPN and CDR2 SVGIG (reference sequence). The V and J ends lost 3 bases and 10 bases, in that order; junction bases with no gene match: 14. CDR3 length: 17 amino acids. CDR3 sequence reads: CAWSPRPGTSGSKEQFF. The CDR3 nucleotides are TGTGCCTGGAGCCCCCGTCCCGGGACTAGCGGGAGCAAAGAGCAGTTCTTC.

This chain links TRBV5-1 with TRBJ2-3, with 7 positions matching TRBD1. V shed 1 base and J 4 bases; nucleotides not matched to a gene: 9. CDR1 and CDR2 from the germline V gene are SGHRS and YFSETQ. This CDR3 comprises 16 residues. For the CDR3, the DNA is TGCGCCAGCAGCTTGCCCAGACAGGGAGCCGCAGATACGCAGTATTTT. Encoded protein: CASSLPRQGAADTQYF.

The chain couples TRBV5-4 to TRBJ2-5; D gene uncertain. Germline V gives CDR1 SGHNT, CDR2 YYREEE (reference sequence). This CDR3 is 16 amino acids long. Trimming shortened V by 4 bases and J by 7 bases, and 23 bases separated the two germline ends. This CDR3 is CASSHNNDGPSGTQYF. CDR3 DNA sequence: TGTGCCAGCAGCCACAATAACGACGGACCCTCAGGGACCCAGTACTTC.

This clone was recorded only once. The junction does not match germline at one end; this may be a read error. This chain uses TRBV28 with TRBJ2-2; 7 positions match TRBD1. Germline CDR1 reads MDHEN; CDR2 reads SYDVKM. The length of the CDR3 is 17 residues. The CDR3 loop reads CASSLFLTGLNAGELFF. The CDR3 DNA reads as TGTGCCAGCAGTTTATTTCTGACAGGGTTGAACGCCGGGGAGCTGTTTTTT.

The chain couples TRBV27 to TRBJ1-3, with D tentatively TRBD1 (6 bases). CDR3 size: 20 residues. Germline loops: CDR1 MNHEY, CDR2 SMNVEV (reference sequence). Trimming pared 6 bases from V and 0 bases from J, leaving 27 bases between. This CDR3 reads CASSKDDRSPELYSGNTIYF. CDR3 coding DNA: TGTGCCAGCAGCAAAGACGACAGGAGTCCCGAACTCTACTCTGGAAACACCATATATTTT.

Concerning this clone: The same CDR3 is also encoded by other DNA sequences in this sample. The chain carries TRBV7-2 and TRBJ2-3, with D hard to call. V lost 5 bases and J 2 bases, leaving 5 bases between the germline ends. This CDR3 contains 12 residues. Germline CDR1 reads SGHTA; CDR2 reads FQGNSA. The CDR3: CASSLYTDTQYF. The CDR3 coding sequence is TGTGCCAGCAGCCTGTACACAGATACGCAGTATTTT.

The count of this clone is one. The chain has TRBV2 and TRBJ2-2; 8 bases are shared with TRBD1. The ends lost 3 bases at V and 1 base at J; junction bases unmatched: 7. The CDR3 has 17 amino acids. Germline loops: CDR1 SNHLY, CDR2 FYNNEI. This CDR3 is CASSDRVGTGNTGELFF. The CDR3 nucleotides are TGTGCCAGCAGTGATAGAGTCGGGACAGGGAACACCGGGGAGCTGTTTTTT.

The chain employs TRBV7-8 and TRBJ1-1; D is uncertain. V dropped 5 bases and J dropped 2 bases, with 3 bases sitting between them. There are 11 residues in the CDR3. The germline V gene has CDR1 SGHVS and CDR2 FQNEAQ. CDR3 bases: TGTGCCAGCAGCCTAAACACTGAAGCTTTCTTT. Protein product: CASSLNTEAFF.

V is TRBV25-1 and J is TRBJ1-4; D may be TRBD1 (6 bases). The CDR3 runs 15 residues. The germline V and J ends were trimmed by 1 base and 4 bases, with 10 bases remaining between them. Germline assignment: CDR1 MGHDK and CDR2 SYGVNS. The CDR3 DNA reads TGTGCCAGCAGTGAATTTCGGACAGATAATGAAAAACTGTTTTTT. Translation gives CASSEFRTDNEKLFF.

The rearrangement joins TRBV19 to TRBJ2-1; TRBD1 agrees at 9 bases. The V segment lost 6 bases and the J segment 7 bases; nucleotides outside the gene matches: 10. The CDR3 loop spans 15 amino acids. Per the germline V gene, CDR1 is LNHDA and CDR2 is SQIVND (reference sequence). The CDR3 DNA follows: TGTGCCAGTAGCCGGAGGGGACAGGGACTTAATGAGCAGTTCTTC. Protein product: CASSRRGQGLNEQFF.

The genes are TRBV10-3 and TRBJ2-1; D might be TRBD2 (6 bases). The CDR3 runs 18 residues. Germline V gives CDR1 ENHRY, CDR2 SYGVKD. V was cut by 1 base and J by 9 bases, with 25 bases left in between. For the CDR3, the DNA is TGTGCCATCAGTGAGTTAATGCCATACGGGAGTGGCGGTGGTGAGCAGTTCTTC. Protein sequence: CAISELMPYGSGGGEQFF.

CDR3 nucleotides: TGTGCCAGCAGCTTAGGATCCTTGCGGGACCTCCTTGAGGATACGCAGTATTTT. Amino acid sequence: CASSLGSLRDLLEDTQYF. The chain recombines TRBV7-9 with TRBJ2-3, with D possibly being TRBD2 (6 bases). V was pared by 1 base and J by 6 bases, with 23 bases between. This CDR3 has 18 residues. Germline V gene sequence: CDR1 SEHNR, CDR2 FQNEAQ (reference sequence).

The CDR3, as DNA: TGTGCCAGTAGAAATGACAGGGGGCTGTACACTGAAGCTTTCTTT. Translated, it gives CASRNDRGLYTEAFF. The V gene is TRBV19, the J gene TRBJ1-1; TRBD1 matches at 10 bases. Trimming at V came to 6 bases and at J to 3 bases, leaving 7 bases not matched to a gene. CDR1 and CDR2 from the germline V gene are LNHDA and SQIVND (reference sequence). The CDR3 totals 15 residues.

For the CDR3, the DNA is TGTGCCAGCATCAACAGGGGGCAAGAGACCCAGTACTTC. The encoded protein is CASINRGQETQYF. The gene calls are TRBV2 and TRBJ2-5, with TRBD1 matching 8 bases. There are 13 residues in the CDR3. CDR1 and CDR2 from the germline V gene are SNHLY and FYNNEI. Trimming took 7 bases from V and 2 from J; bases not matched to a gene: 3.

The CDR3 bases are TGCGCCAGCAGCTTTGACAGGTGGAATGGCTACACCTTC. The encoded protein is CASSFDRWNGYTF. The chain employs TRBV5-1 and TRBJ1-2; maybe TRBD1 (6 bases). Trimming cost V 2 bases and J 6 bases, with 11 bases left between them. Germline V gene lookup returns CDR1 SGHRS and CDR2 YFSETQ. The CDR3 runs 13 residues. Full variable domain (remainder filled in from reference TRBV5-1 and TRBJ1-2): KAGVTQTPRYLIKTRGQQVTLSCSPISGHRSVSWYQQTPGQGLQFLFEYFSETQRNKGNFPGRFSGRQFSNSRSEMNVSTLELGDSALYLCASSFDRWNGYTFGSGTRLTVV.

V and J are TRBV6-5 and TRBJ1-5, with a tentative D call TRBD1 (6 bases). Germline lookup yields CDR1 MNHEY and CDR2 SVGAGI. Trimming removed 0 bases at V and 9 bases at J, with 12 bases between. The CDR3 covers 14 residues. This CDR3 reads CASSYSGTSRPQHF. The CDR3 bases are TGTGCCAGCAGTTACTCCGGGACAAGTAGGCCCCAGCATTTT.

The chain employs TRBV19 and TRBJ2-1; D might be TRBD1 (5 bases). Germline V gives CDR1 LNHDA, CDR2 SQIVND (reference sequence). V was pared by 1 base and J by 4 bases, with 8 bases between. The CDR3 extends over 14 amino acids. CDR3 coding DNA: TGTGCCAGTAGTATAGTTGCAGGGTACAATGAGCAGTTCTTC. This gives the protein CASSIVAGYNEQFF.

The chain is built from TRBV10-3 and TRBJ2-2; the D gene could be TRBD1 or TRBD2 (6 bases each). This CDR3 has 16 amino acids. Between the trimmed V and J ends, which lost 0 bases and 7 bases, there was a span of 15 bases. Germline V gives CDR1 ENHRY, CDR2 SYGVKD. The CDR3 DNA is TGTGCCATCAGTGAGTCGACAGGAGGGCAATTCGGGGAGCTGTTTTTT. Translated, it gives CAISESTGGQFGELFF.

The genes are TRBV29-1 and TRBJ2-5; no definite D call. Between the trimmed V and J ends, which lost 5 bases and 1 base, there was a span of 11 bases. Germline V CDR1 and CDR2: SQVTM, ANQGSEA. The CDR3 contains 13 residues. The DNA of the CDR3 is TGCAGCGTTCGTTACGGTTCCCAAGAGACCCAGTACTTC. It translates to CSVRYGSQETQYF.